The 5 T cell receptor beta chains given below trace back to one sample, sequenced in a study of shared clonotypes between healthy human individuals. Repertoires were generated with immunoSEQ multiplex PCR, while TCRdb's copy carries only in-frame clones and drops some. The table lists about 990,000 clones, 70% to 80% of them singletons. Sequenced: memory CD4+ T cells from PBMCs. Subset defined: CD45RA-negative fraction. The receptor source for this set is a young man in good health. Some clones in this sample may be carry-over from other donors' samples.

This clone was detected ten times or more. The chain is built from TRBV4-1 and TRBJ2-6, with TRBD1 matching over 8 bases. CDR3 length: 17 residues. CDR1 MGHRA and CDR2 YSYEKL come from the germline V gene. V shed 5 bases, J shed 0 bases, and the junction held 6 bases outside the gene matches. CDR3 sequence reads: CASSDRGAVSGANVLTF. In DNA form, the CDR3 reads TGCGCCAGCAGCGACAGGGGCGCAGTCTCTGGGGCCAACGTCCTGACTTTC.

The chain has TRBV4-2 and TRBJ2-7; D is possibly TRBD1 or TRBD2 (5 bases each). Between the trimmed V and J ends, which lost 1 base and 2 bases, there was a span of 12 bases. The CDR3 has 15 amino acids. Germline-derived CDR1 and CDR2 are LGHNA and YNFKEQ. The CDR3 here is CASSQVGVYPYEQYF. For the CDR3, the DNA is TGTGCCAGCAGCCAAGTGGGGGTCTACCCCTACGAGCAGTACTTC.

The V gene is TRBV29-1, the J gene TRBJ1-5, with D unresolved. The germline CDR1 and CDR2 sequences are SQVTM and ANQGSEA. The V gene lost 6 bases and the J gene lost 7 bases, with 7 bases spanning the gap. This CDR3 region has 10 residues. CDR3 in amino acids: CSVGPQPQHF. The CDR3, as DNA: TGCAGCGTCGGACCCCAGCCCCAGCATTTT.

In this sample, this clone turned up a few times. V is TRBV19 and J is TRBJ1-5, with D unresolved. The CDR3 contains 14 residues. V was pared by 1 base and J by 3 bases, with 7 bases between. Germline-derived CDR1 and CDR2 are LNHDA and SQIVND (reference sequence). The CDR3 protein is CASSIGRINQPQHF. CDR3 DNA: TGTGCCAGTAGTATAGGACGGATCAATCAGCCCCAGCATTTT.

The CDR3 loop reads CASSLDGYRVFTEAFF. The CDR3 DNA reads TGTGCCAGCAGCTTAGATGGCTACAGGGTGTTCACTGAAGCTTTCTTT. The rearrangement links TRBV11-2 to TRBJ1-1; a possible D gene is TRBD1 (6 bases). Germline-derived CDR1 and CDR2 are SGHAT and FQNNGV. The V and J ends lost 0 bases and 4 bases respectively, with 15 bases between them. This CDR3 comprises 16 residues.